One sample yielded the 16 T cell receptor beta chains listed below, sequenced in a study of T cell responses to AZD1222 COVID-19 vaccine. Libraries were prepared by immunoSEQ multiplex PCR; TCRdb keeps only in-frame clonotypes and omits some of them. The table lists 40,000 to 45,000 clones, 80% of them singletons. Sample: peripheral blood, taken on day 0 of AZD1222 vaccination. Receptors were obtained from an adult in good health.

V gene TRBV2 combines with J gene TRBJ2-1; 10 positions match TRBD2. Germline V CDR1 and CDR2: SNHLY, FYNNEI. This CDR3 comprises 14 residues. With V trimmed by 8 bases and J by 8 bases, 9 bases remained unmatched. The CDR3 sequence: CASRIAGGKDEQFF. CDR3 coding DNA: TGTGCCAGCCGCATAGCGGGGGGCAAGGATGAGCAGTTCTTC.

J is TRBJ1-2 and V is TRBV5-1; the match to TRBD1 covers 10 bases. The V gene end was trimmed by 4 bases and the J gene end by 2 bases; junction bases not matched to a gene: 5. The germline V gene encodes CDR1 SGHRS and CDR2 YFSETQ. The CDR3 is made up of 15 amino acids. For the CDR3, the DNA is TGCGCCAGCAGCCTGACAGGGGGCGTCAACTATGGCTACACCTTC. It yields the protein CASSLTGGVNYGYTF.

The V gene is TRBV4-3, the J gene TRBJ2-7; D possibly matches TRBD1 or TRBD2 (5 bases each). The CDR3 spans 15 residues. The ends were cut back, 2 bases at V and 2 bases at J, with 13 bases in the middle. Germline CDR1 and CDR2: LGHNA and YSLEER. The CDR3 protein is CASSQLYGAAYEQYF. The CDR3 DNA follows: TGCGCCAGCAGCCAACTATACGGGGCAGCCTACGAGCAGTACTTC.

The chain employs TRBV5-3 and TRBJ2-1; 8 bases agree with TRBD2. TRBV5-3 is an open reading frame whose function is uncertain. There are 15 residues in the CDR3. V lost 0 bases and J lost 7; bases outside the gene matches: 6. CDR3 bases: TGTGCCAGAAGCTTGGAGCGGGGGTGGCAAAATGAGCAGTTCTTC. Amino acids: CARSLERGWQNEQFF.

The chain combines TRBV18 with TRBJ2-7; D possibly matches TRBD1 or TRBD2 (5 bases each). Deletions cut 6 bases from V and 3 bases from J, with 18 bases between. The CDR3 is 15 residues long. Germline V CDR1 and CDR2: KGHSH, LQKENI. In nucleotides, the CDR3 is TGTGCCAGCTCTCCCCTCGGGGCGGAGGACTACGAGCAGTACTTC. As protein: CASSPLGAEDYEQYF.

The chain is built from TRBV19 and TRBJ1-2; no firm D call. The ends were cut back, 4 bases at V and 8 bases at J, with 14 bases in the middle. The CDR3 length is 13 residues. Germline V CDR1 and CDR2: LNHDA, SQIVND (reference sequence). The CDR3 DNA reads as TGTGCCAGTAGTAGAGACGCTAGTTCAGGCTACACCTTC. Translation gives CASSRDASSGYTF.

The V call is TRBV7-2, the J call TRBJ1-2, with D perhaps TRBD1 (6 bases). Germline values: CDR1 SGHTA, CDR2 FQGNSA. The CDR3 is made up of 13 amino acids. V was clipped by 4 bases and J by 3 bases, with 9 bases between them. The CDR3 loop is CASSSRQDYGYTF. The CDR3 nucleotides are TGTGCCAGCAGCTCTCGACAGGACTATGGCTACACCTTC.

This chain uses TRBV10-3 with TRBJ1-2; D remains unclear. The CDR3 totals 15 residues. Trimming took off 0 bases at V and 5 bases at J, with 13 bases between the two ends. CDR1 ENHRY and CDR2 SYGVKD come from the germline V gene. This CDR3 is CAISESREGAYGYTF. The CDR3 DNA reads TGTGCCATCAGTGAGTCGAGAGAAGGTGCATATGGCTACACCTTC.

The gene calls are TRBV13 and TRBJ1-2; 9 nucleotides agree with TRBD1. Germline V lookup: CDR1 PRHDT, CDR2 FYEKMQ (reference sequence). The length of the CDR3 is 14 residues. J gave up 7 bases and V 4 bases, and 7 bases lay outside the gene matches. The CDR3 nucleotides are TGTGCCAGCAGCTATAGGACAGGGGAAGGTGGCTACACCTTC. Its translation is CASSYRTGEGGYTF.

The chain recombines TRBV6-5 with TRBJ1-5, with a possible D match to TRBD1 (6 bases). CDR1 and CDR2 from the germline V gene are MNHEY and SVGAGI. The CDR3 is 15 amino acids. V dropped 5 bases and J dropped 3 bases, with 14 bases sitting between them. CDR3 nucleotide sequence: TGTGCCAGCAGTCGAACAGGGAGGAACAATCAGCCCCAGCATTTT. Its translation is CASSRTGRNNQPQHF.

V gene TRBV3-1 (or the pseudogene TRBV3-2) combines with J gene TRBJ2-1; 7 positions match TRBD1. Germline loops: CDR1 LGHDT, CDR2 YNNKEL (reference sequence). V was clipped by 7 bases and J by 1 base; unmatched bases: 10. The CDR3 sequence is 16 residues long. The CDR3 reads CASTPEGAVSYNEQFF. The CDR3, as DNA: TGTGCCAGCACCCCCGAGGGGGCAGTTTCCTACAATGAGCAGTTCTTC.

The chain combines TRBV5-4 with TRBJ1-3, with 9 bases aligning to TRBD1. Germline V gene data show CDR1 as SGHNT and CDR2 as YYREEE (reference sequence). V lost 4 bases and J lost 4; bases outside the gene matches: 18. The CDR3 totals 19 residues. The CDR3 region has the DNA TGTGCCAGCAGCCTACCGGGACAGGGAGGGCAAAAGGCGGGAAACACCATATATTTT. Translating gives CASSLPGQGGQKAGNTIYF.

This chain uses TRBV11-2 with TRBJ1-1; D is undetermined. The CDR3 has 14 amino acids. From germline, CDR1 is SGHAT and CDR2 FQNNGV. Trimming stripped 2 bases from V and 4 bases from J, with 11 bases between. Written as DNA, the CDR3 is TGTGCCAGCAGCTTAAACGCTAGAGGCACTGAAGCTTTCTTT. Its translation is CASSLNARGTEAFF.

V usage is TRBV2 and J usage is TRBJ2-7; D gene uncertain. Per the germline V gene, CDR1 is SNHLY and CDR2 is FYNNEI. Trimming shortened V by 1 base and J by 7 bases, and 2 bases separated the two germline ends. The CDR3 runs to 10 residues. CDR3 loop: CASSEGEQYF. CDR3 nucleotides: TGTGCCAGCAGTGAAGGGGAGCAGTACTTC.

The V call is TRBV29-1, the J call TRBJ2-5, with 11 bases identical to TRBD2. This CDR3 is 14 amino acids long. V shed 7 bases and J 4 bases; nucleotides not matched to a gene: 8. Germline loops: CDR1 SQVTM, CDR2 ANQGSEA. CDR3 DNA sequence: TGCAGCGCTAGCGGGGGGCCCGCCAGAGAGACCCAGTACTTC. Amino acid sequence: CSASGGPARETQYF.

This sequence joins TRBV21-1 and TRBJ2-5. TRBV21-1 is classified as a pseudogene. The CDR3 has 11 amino acids. Here the CDR3 reads CASSPQETQYF. The CDR3 nucleotides are TGTGCCAGCAGCCCCCAAGAGACCCAGTACTTC.